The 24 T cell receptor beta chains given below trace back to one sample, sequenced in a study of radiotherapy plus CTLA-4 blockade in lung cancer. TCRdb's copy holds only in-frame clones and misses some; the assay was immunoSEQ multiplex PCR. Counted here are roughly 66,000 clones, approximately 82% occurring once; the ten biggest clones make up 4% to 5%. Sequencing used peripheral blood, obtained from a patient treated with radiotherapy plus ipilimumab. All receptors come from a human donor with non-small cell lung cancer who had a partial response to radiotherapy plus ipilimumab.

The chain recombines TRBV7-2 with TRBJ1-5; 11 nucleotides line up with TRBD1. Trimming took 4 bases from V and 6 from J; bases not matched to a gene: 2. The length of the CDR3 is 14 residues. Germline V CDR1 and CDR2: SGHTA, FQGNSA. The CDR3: CASSSDRGRQPQHF. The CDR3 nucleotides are TGTGCCAGCAGCTCGGACAGGGGGCGTCAGCCCCAGCATTTT.

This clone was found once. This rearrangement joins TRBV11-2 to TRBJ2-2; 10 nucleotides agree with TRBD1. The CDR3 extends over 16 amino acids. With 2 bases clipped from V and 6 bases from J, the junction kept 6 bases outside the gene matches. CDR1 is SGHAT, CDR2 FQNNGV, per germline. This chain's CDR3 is CASSLTGQGRSGELFF. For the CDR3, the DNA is TGTGCCAGCAGCTTAACGGGACAGGGGCGTTCCGGGGAGCTGTTTTTT.

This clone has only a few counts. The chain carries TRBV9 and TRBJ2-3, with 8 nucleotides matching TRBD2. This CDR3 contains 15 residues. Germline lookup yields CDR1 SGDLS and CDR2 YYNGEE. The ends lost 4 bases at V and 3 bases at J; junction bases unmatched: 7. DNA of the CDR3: TGTGCCAGCAGCAGAGACGGGGGGGCGACAGATACGCAGTATTTT. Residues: CASSRDGGATDTQYF.

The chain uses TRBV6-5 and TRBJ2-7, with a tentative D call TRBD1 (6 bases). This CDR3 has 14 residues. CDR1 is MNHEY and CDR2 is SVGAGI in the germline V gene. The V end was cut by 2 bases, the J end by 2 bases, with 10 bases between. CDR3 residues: CASSYMDSTYEQYF. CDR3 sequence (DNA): TGTGCCAGCAGTTACATGGACAGCACCTACGAGCAGTACTTC.

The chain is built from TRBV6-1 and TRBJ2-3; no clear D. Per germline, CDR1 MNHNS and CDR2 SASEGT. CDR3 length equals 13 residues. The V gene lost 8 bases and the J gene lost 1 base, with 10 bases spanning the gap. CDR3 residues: CASEPPGTDTQYF. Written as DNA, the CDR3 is TGTGCCAGCGAACCGCCGGGCACAGATACGCAGTATTTT.

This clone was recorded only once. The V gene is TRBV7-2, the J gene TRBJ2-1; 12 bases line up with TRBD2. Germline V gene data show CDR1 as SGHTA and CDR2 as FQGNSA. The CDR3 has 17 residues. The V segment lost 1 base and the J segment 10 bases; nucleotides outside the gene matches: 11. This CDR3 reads CASSLVALAGGRREQFF. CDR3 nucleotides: TGTGCCAGCAGCTTAGTAGCACTAGCGGGAGGCCGTCGGGAGCAGTTCTTC.

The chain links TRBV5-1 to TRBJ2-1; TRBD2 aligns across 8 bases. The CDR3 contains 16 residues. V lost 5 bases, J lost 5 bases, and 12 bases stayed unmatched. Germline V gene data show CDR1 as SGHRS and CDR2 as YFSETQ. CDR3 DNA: TGCGCCAGCAGGGAGCCCCGAGGACTAGCCAACAATGAGCAGTTCTTC. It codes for CASREPRGLANNEQFF.

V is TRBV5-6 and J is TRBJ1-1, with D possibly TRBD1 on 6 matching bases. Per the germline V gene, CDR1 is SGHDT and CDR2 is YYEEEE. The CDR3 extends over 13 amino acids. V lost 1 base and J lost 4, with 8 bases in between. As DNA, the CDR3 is TGTGCCAGCAGCTTGAGAGGGGGCACTGAAGCTTTCTTT. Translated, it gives CASSLRGGTEAFF.

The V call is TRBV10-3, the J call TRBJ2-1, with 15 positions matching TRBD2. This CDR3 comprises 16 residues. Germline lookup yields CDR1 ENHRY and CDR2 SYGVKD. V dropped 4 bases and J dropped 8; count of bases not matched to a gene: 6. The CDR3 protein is CAISGTSGRAADEQFF. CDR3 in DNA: TGTGCCATCAGTGGGACTAGCGGGAGGGCCGCCGATGAGCAGTTCTTC.

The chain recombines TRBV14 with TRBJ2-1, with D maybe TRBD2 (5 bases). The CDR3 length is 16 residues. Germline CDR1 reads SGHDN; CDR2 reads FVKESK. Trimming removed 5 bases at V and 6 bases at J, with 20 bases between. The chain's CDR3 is CASSTRTSIFTNEQFF. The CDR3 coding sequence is TGTGCCAGCAGCACCCGGACTTCTATTTTCACCAATGAGCAGTTCTTC.

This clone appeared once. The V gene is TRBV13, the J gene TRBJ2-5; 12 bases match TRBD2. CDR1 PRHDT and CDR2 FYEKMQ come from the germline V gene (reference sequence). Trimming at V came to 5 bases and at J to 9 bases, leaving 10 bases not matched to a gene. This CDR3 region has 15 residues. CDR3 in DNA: TGTGCCAGCAGCCTCCGACTAGCGGGAGCTGAGGCCCAGTACTTC. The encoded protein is CASSLRLAGAEAQYF.

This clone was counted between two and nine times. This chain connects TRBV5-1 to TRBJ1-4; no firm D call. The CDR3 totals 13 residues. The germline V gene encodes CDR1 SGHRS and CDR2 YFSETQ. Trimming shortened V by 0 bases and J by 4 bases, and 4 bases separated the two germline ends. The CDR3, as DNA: TGCGCCAGCAGCTTGGCAGTTAATGAAAAACTGTTTTTT. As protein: CASSLAVNEKLFF.

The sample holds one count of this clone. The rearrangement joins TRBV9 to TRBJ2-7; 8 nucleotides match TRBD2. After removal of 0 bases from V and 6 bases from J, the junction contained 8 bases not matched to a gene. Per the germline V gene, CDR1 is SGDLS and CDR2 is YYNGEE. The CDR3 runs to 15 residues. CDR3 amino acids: CASSVGGTRSSEQYF. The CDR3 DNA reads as TGTGCCAGCAGCGTAGGCGGGACTAGAAGTTCCGAGCAGTACTTC.

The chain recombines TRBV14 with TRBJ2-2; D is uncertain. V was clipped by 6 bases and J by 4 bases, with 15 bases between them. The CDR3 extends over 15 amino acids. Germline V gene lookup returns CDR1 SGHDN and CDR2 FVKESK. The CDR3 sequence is CASSIGVRPTGELFF. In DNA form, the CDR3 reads TGTGCCAGCAGTATAGGCGTCAGGCCCACCGGGGAGCTGTTTTTT.

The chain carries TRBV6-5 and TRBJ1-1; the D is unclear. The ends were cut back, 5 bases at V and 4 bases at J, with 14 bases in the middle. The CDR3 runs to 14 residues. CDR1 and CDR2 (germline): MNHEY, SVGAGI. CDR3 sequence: CASSPPGRATEAFF. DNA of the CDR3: TGTGCCAGCAGTCCCCCGGGGAGGGCCACTGAAGCTTTCTTT.

CDR3 sequence reads: CASSGRTSGTFDEQYF. The DNA of the CDR3 is TGTGCCAGCAGTGGCCGAACTAGCGGGACGTTTGACGAGCAGTACTTC. The chain has TRBV6-1 and TRBJ2-7; TRBD2 matches 10 bases. This CDR3 has 16 residues. Germline lookup yields CDR1 MNHNS and CDR2 SASEGT. Trimming at V came to 4 bases and at J to 5 bases, leaving 11 bases not matched to a gene.

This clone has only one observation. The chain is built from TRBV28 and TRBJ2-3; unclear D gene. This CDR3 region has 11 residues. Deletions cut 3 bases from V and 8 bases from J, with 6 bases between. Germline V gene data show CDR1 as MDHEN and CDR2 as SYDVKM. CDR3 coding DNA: TGTGCCAGCAGTTTCGAGCGTACGCAGTATTTT. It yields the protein CASSFERTQYF.

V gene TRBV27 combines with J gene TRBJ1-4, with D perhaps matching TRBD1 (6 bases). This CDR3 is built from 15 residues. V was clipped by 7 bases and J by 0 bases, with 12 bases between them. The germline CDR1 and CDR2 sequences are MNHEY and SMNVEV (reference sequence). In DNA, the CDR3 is TGTGCCAGCATGCCACGGACAGCAACTAATGAAAAACTGTTTTTT. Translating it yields CASMPRTATNEKLFF. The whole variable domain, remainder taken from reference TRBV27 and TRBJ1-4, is EAQVTQNPRYLITVTGKKLTVTCSQNMNHEYMSWYRQDPGLGLRQIYYSMNVEVTDKGDVPEGYKVSRKEKRNFPLILESPSPNQTSLYFCASMPRTATNEKLFFGSGTQLSVL.

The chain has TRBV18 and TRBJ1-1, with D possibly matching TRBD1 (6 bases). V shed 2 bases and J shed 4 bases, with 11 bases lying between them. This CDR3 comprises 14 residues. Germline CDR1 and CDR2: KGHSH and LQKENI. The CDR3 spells CASSPGGGATEAFF. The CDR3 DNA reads TGTGCCAGCTCACCAGGAGGGGGGGCCACTGAAGCTTTCTTT.

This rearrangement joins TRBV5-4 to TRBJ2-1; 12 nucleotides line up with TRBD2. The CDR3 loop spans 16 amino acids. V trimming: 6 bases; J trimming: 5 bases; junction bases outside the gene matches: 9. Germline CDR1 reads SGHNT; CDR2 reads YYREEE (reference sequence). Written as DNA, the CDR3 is TGTGCCAGCAAGACTAGCGGGAGTTTGGACCACAATGAGCAGTTCTTC. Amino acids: CASKTSGSLDHNEQFF.

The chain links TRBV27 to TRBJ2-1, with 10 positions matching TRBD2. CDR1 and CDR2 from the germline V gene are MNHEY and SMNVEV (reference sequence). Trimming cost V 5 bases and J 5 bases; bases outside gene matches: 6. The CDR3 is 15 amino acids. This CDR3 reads CASSRPGLAHNEQFF. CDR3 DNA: TGTGCCAGCAGTCGCCCGGGACTAGCGCACAATGAGCAGTTCTTC.

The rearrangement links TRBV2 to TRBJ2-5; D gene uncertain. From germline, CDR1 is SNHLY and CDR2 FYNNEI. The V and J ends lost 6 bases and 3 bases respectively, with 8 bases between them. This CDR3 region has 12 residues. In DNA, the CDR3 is TGTGCCAGCAGGGCCGCGGAAGAGACCCAGTACTTC. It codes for CASRAAEETQYF.

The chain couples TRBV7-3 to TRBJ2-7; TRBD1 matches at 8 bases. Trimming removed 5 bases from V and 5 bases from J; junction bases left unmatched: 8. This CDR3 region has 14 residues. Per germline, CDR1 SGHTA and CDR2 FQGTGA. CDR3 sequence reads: CASSPTGGGDEQYF. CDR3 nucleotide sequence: TGTGCCAGCAGCCCTACAGGGGGTGGGGACGAGCAGTACTTC.

The CDR3 here is CASSLALGTGLYEQYF. DNA of the CDR3: TGTGCCAGCAGCTTGGCATTGGGGACAGGGCTGTACGAGCAGTACTTC. This sequence joins TRBV5-6 and TRBJ2-7; 9 nucleotides match TRBD1. The CDR3 is 16 amino acids. CDR1 is SGHDT, CDR2 YYEEEE, per germline. The V gene end was trimmed by 0 bases and the J gene end by 4 bases; junction bases not matched to a gene: 8.